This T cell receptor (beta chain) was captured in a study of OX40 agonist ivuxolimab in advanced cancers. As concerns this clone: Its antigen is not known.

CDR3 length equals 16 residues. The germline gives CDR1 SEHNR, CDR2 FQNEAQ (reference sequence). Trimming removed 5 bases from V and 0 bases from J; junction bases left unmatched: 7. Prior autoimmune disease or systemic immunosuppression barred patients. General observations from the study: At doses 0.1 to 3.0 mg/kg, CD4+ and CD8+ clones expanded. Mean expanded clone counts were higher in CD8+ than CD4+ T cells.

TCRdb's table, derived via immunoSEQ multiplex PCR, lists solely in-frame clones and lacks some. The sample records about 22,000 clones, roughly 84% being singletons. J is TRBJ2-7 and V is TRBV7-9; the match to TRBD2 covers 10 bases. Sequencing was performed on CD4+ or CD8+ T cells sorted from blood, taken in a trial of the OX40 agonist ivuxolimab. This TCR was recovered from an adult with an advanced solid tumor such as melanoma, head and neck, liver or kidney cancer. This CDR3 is CASSIGLAESSYEQYF. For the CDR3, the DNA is TGTGCCAGCAGCATAGGACTAGCGGAAAGCTCCTACGAGCAGTACTTC. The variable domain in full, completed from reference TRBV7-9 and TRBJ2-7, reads DTGVSQNPRHKITKRGQNVTFRCDPISEHNRLYWYRQTLGQGPEFLTYFQNEAQLEKSRLLSDRFSAERPKGSFSTLEIQRTEQGDSAMYLCASSIGLAESSYEQYFGPGTRLTVT.